This entry lists 5 T cell receptor beta chains sequenced from one sample in a study of Ad26.COV2.S vaccination and SARS-CoV-2 variants. Assay used: immunoSEQ multiplex PCR; TCRdb lists only in-frame clones, some missing. Of about 350,000 clones listed, 87% are singletons. The treatment: roughly 20 received Ad26.COV2.S at low or high dose, single or two shots; roughly 5 received placebo; per-sample allocation not given. Collection of the samples took place on day 63 after the first injection of vaccine or placebo. Specimen: peripheral blood, collected in a trial of Ad26.COV2.S vaccine versus placebo. The receptors originated from a person aged 18-60 years who received the Ad26.COV2.S COVID-19 vaccine or a placebo.

The chain employs TRBV18 and TRBJ1-1, with TRBD1 matching 9 bases. This CDR3 comprises 16 residues. Germline-derived CDR1 and CDR2 are KGHSH and LQKENI. The ends lost 3 bases at V and 4 bases at J; junction bases unmatched: 9. CDR3 protein: CASSPMLQGAGTEAFF. The CDR3 DNA follows: TGTGCCAGCTCACCGATGTTACAGGGGGCCGGCACTGAAGCTTTCTTT. Combining the CDR3 with reference TRBV18 and TRBJ1-1 gives the whole variable domain NAGVMQNPRHLVRRRGQEARLRCSPMKGHSHVYWYRQLPEEGLKFMVYLQKENIIDESGMPKERFSAEFPKEGPSILRIQQVVRGDSAAYFCASSPMLQGAGTEAFFGQGTRLTVV.

The chain links TRBV4-1 to TRBJ2-4; 10 positions match TRBD2. The CDR3 is 15 amino acids. Losses at the gene ends were 0 bases for V and 9 bases for J; bases not matched to a gene: 5. The germline gives CDR1 MGHRA, CDR2 YSYEKL. CDR3 bases: TGCGCCAGCAGCCAAGAAATCGCTAGCGGGGGCATTCAGTACTTC. Encoded protein: CASSQEIASGGIQYF.

The genes are TRBV13 and TRBJ2-1; 11 nucleotides align to TRBD2. CDR3 length: 15 amino acids. Germline V CDR1 and CDR2: PRHDT, FYEKMQ (reference sequence). The J segment lost 8 bases and the V segment lost 0 bases, leaving 3 bases of the junction unmatched. CDR3 sequence (DNA): TGTGCCAGCAGCTTAGGCCTTAGCGGGGGGGATGAGCAGTTCTTC. Encoded protein: CASSLGLSGGDEQFF.

The chain combines TRBV2 with TRBJ1-6, with D unresolved. Germline CDR1 is SNHLY and CDR2 is FYNNEI. Trimming stripped 0 bases from V and 0 bases from J, with 6 bases between. This CDR3 contains 16 residues. The CDR3 sequence: CASSEAGSSYNSPLHF. The CDR3 coding sequence is TGTGCCAGCAGTGAAGCAGGAAGCTCCTATAATTCACCCCTCCACTTT.

The chain carries TRBV10-3 and TRBJ2-7; no reliable D call. The CDR3 totals 11 residues. Germline values: CDR1 ENHRY, CDR2 SYGVKD. Trimming cost V 2 bases and J 5 bases, with 4 bases left between them. This CDR3 is CAISELDEQYF. Here the CDR3 DNA reads TGTGCCATCAGTGAGCTGGACGAGCAGTACTTC.